This record looks at one T cell receptor (beta chain) sequence and its context. The sample originates from a study of shared clonotypes between healthy human individuals. In unsorted samples, genomic DNA was obtained using approximately 100 million PBMCs. The CDR3 runs to 15 residues. Trimming left V 8 bases short and J 5 bases short, with 20 bases between. Germline V CDR1 and CDR2: SGHAT, FQNNGV. Generated by immunoSEQ multiplex PCR, the TCRdb table keeps only in-frame clones and is missing some. The sample has approximately 500,000 clones; roughly 80% are singletons. This sequence originates from a woman aged 40 to 50 in good health. Some clones in this sample may be carry-over from other donors' samples. The chain is built from TRBV11-2 and TRBJ2-3; a weak D match, TRBD2 (6 bases). The sequencing sample was made of PBMCs. The chain's CDR3 is CASAHAGNRGDTQYF. The DNA for the CDR3 is TGTGCCAGCGCCCATGCGGGAAATAGAGGAGATACGCAGTATTTT.